The 14 T cell receptor beta chains below were found in one sample sequenced in a study of radiotherapy plus CTLA-4 blockade in lung cancer. Repertoires were generated with immunoSEQ multiplex PCR, while TCRdb's copy carries only in-frame clones and drops some. Of around 55,000 clones in the sample, 70% to 85% were seen once. The specimen comprised peripheral blood, sampled from a patient treated with radiotherapy plus ipilimumab. The receptors originated from a human donor with non-small cell lung cancer whose response to radiotherapy plus ipilimumab could not be evaluated.

The rearrangement uses TRBV2 and TRBJ2-7, with 8 positions matching TRBD2. There are 15 residues in the CDR3. Trimming took 6 bases from V and 1 from J; bases not matched to a gene: 8. Germline-derived CDR1 and CDR2 are SNHLY and FYNNEI. CDR3 DNA sequence: TGTGCCAGCAGGGAAACGGGGGGGGCTTCCTACGAGCAGTACTTC. This codes for CASRETGGASYEQYF. Looking up the rest from reference TRBV2 and TRBJ2-7 gives the full variable domain: EPEVTQTPSHQVTQMGQEVILRCVPISNHLYFYWYRQILGQKVEFLVSFYNNEISEKSEIFDDQFSVERPDGSNFTLKIRSTKLEDSAMYFCASRETGGASYEQYFGPGTRLTVT.

The chain joins TRBV7-9 to TRBJ2-1; 9 bases are a match to TRBD2. The CDR3 is 14 amino acids. Germline V gene data show CDR1 as SEHNR and CDR2 as FQNEAQ (reference sequence). The J segment lost 7 bases and the V segment lost 2 bases, leaving 3 bases of the junction unmatched. CDR3 bases: TGTGCCAGCAGCTTAAATAGCGGGGGTAATGAGCAGTTCTTC. Its protein product is CASSLNSGGNEQFF.

This chain's CDR3 is CASSGGGTGIRSNQPQHF. The CDR3 region has the DNA TGTGCCAGCAGCGGGGGTGGGACAGGGATTAGAAGCAATCAGCCCCAGCATTTT. V is TRBV28 and J is TRBJ1-5; 9 bases agree with TRBD1. The V segment lost 6 bases and the J segment 1 base; nucleotides outside the gene matches: 13. This CDR3 has 18 residues. The germline V gene encodes CDR1 MDHEN and CDR2 SYDVKM.

The CDR3 here is CASSGGTARGETQYF. The CDR3 DNA is TGCGCCAGCAGCGGGGGGACGGCCAGGGGGGAGACCCAGTACTTC. The gene calls are TRBV5-1 and TRBJ2-5; tentatively, D is TRBD1 (7 bases). Trimming took 4 bases from V and 5 from J, leaving 18 bases between them. Germline V gene sequence: CDR1 SGHRS, CDR2 YFSETQ. CDR3 length: 15 residues.

The chain joins TRBV4-3 to TRBJ2-6; possible D gene TRBD2, 5 bases. Germline lookup yields CDR1 LGHNA and CDR2 YSLEER. The V end was cut by 0 bases, the J end by 4 bases, with 13 bases between. This CDR3 has 17 residues. The CDR3 nucleotides read TGCGCCAGCAGCCAAGAAATGGAGAGGGAAGGGGCCAACGTCCTGACTTTC. It is translated as CASSQEMEREGANVLTF.

V is TRBV9 and J is TRBJ1-6, with TRBD1 as a possible D gene (5 bases). The CDR3 runs 15 residues. The germline V and J ends were trimmed by 2 bases and 2 bases, with 8 bases remaining between them. CDR1 and CDR2 (germline): SGDLS, YYNGEE. The CDR3 spells CASSVQGTYNSPLHF. The CDR3 DNA reads TGTGCCAGCAGCGTTCAGGGAACCTATAATTCACCCCTCCACTTT.

There are a few counts of this clone. The chain employs TRBV6-6 and TRBJ2-7; the D gene is possibly TRBD1 (6 bases). CDR1 is MNHNY, CDR2 SVGAGI, per germline (reference sequence). The CDR3 spans 16 residues. Trimming stripped 2 bases from V and 2 bases from J, with 16 bases between. Here the CDR3 DNA reads TGTGCCAGCAGTTACCTGGGACAACCACAGACCTACGAGCAGTACTTC. It translates to CASSYLGQPQTYEQYF.

The chain joins TRBV28 to TRBJ1-1; D is uncertain. V was cut by 7 bases and J by 1 base, with 7 bases left in between. Looked up from germline, CDR1 is MDHEN and CDR2 is SYDVKM. The CDR3 contains 12 residues. The CDR3 spells CASMVGNTEAFF. CDR3 in DNA: TGTGCCAGCATGGTCGGGAACACTGAAGCTTTCTTT.

The rearrangement joins TRBV7-9 to TRBJ1-2; D gene unclear. CDR1 and CDR2 (germline): SEHNR, FQNEAQ (reference sequence). V dropped 1 base and J dropped 7 bases, with 10 bases sitting between them. This CDR3 region has 13 residues. The CDR3 DNA reads as TGTGCCAGCAGCTTAGGAGGAGTTGGTGGCTACACCTTC. This translates into CASSLGGVGGYTF. Complete variable domain (other parts from reference TRBV7-9 and TRBJ1-2): DTGVSQNPRHKITKRGQNVTFRCDPISEHNRLYWYRQTLGQGPEFLTYFQNEAQLEKSRLLSDRFSAERPKGSFSTLEIQRTEQGDSAMYLCASSLGGVGGYTFGSGTRLTVV.

V and J are TRBV6-5 and TRBJ1-3, with 7 nucleotides matching TRBD1. The CDR3 consists of 16 residues. V was pared by 4 bases and J by 1 base, with 7 bases of the junction left unmatched. Looked up from germline, CDR1 is MNHEY and CDR2 is SVGAGI. CDR3 DNA: TGTGCCAGCAGTTCCTTCACACAGGGGTCTGGAAACACCATATATTTT. Translating gives CASSSFTQGSGNTIYF.

This clone is labeled as medium-sized. This sequence joins TRBV27 and TRBJ1-2; the D is unclear. Germline loops: CDR1 MNHEY, CDR2 SMNVEV (reference sequence). CDR3 length: 14 amino acids. V was clipped by 5 bases and J by 1 base, with 11 bases between them. The CDR3 sequence is CASSPLGSNYGYTF. Written as DNA, the CDR3 is TGTGCCAGCAGTCCCCTTGGGAGTAACTATGGCTACACCTTC.

This clone was detected a few times. This chain joins TRBV5-6 and TRBJ1-3, with a possible D match to TRBD1 (5 bases). Germline V lookup: CDR1 SGHDT, CDR2 YYEEEE. V was cut by 4 bases and J by 8 bases, with 16 bases left in between. The CDR3 covers 14 residues. The chain's CDR3 is CASSPPQGPDTIYF. DNA for the CDR3: TGTGCCAGCAGCCCACCCCAGGGTCCCGACACCATATATTTT.

CDR3 bases: TGCGCCAGCCAACTGGAGGATAATTCACCCCTCCACTTT. This sequence encodes CASQLEDNSPLHF. The J gene is TRBJ1-6, the V gene TRBV4-3, with unresolved D. The CDR3 has 13 amino acids. Germline lookup yields CDR1 LGHNA and CDR2 YSLEER. V lost 8 bases to trimming and J lost 5 bases, with 10 bases between them.

The genes are TRBV7-7 and TRBJ2-3; D is possibly TRBD2 (5 bases). Germline CDR1 SSHAT, CDR2 FNYEAQ (reference sequence). V lost 1 base and J 5 bases, leaving 7 bases between the germline ends. The CDR3 contains 13 residues. This CDR3 is CASSLEEGDTQYF. CDR3 sequence (DNA): TGTGCCAGCAGCTTAGAAGAGGGAGATACGCAGTATTTT.